This TCR beta chain was identified in a study of blood T cell repertoires in COVID-19. Study at large: Donors in the United States, Italy and Spain gave samples during acute or convalescent COVID-19.

Authors' data handling: Estimates of nucleated cell counts were drawn from the amplification of reference gene primers. Produced via immunoSEQ multiplex PCR; TCRdb's table is partial and in-frame only. V, J and clone size are those of that table, while D and trimming were read from the DNA. The sample comprises over 200,000 clones, approximately 84% of which are singletons, and over 1.5% rests with the top ten. CDR3 length equals 14 residues. Germline V gives CDR1 LNHDA, CDR2 SQIVND (reference sequence). V lost 10 bases to trimming and J lost 3 bases; unmatched junction nucleotides: 6. What was sequenced was peripheral blood. This chain links TRBV19 with TRBJ1-2, with 12 bases that match TRBD1. The sequence derives from a middle-aged man with active or convalescent COVID-19. The CDR3 DNA reads as TGTGCCACCGCCGGGACAGGGGGCCACTATGGCTACACCTTC. Translation gives CATAGTGGHYGYTF.